The clone carrying this TCR beta chain was picked up many times. These data come from a study of identical twins. CDR1 is LNHDA, CDR2 SQIVND, per germline (reference sequence). The CDR3 length is 12 residues. V was shortened by 5 bases and J by 5 bases, with 9 bases between the two germline ends. Unique molecular identifiers were present on the cDNA, and a universal primer site came from template switching. TCRdb fed the 5' RACE reads into MiXCR, producing one record per CDR3 protein. The sample records around 650,000 distinct CDR3 sequences, just over 7% being singletons. The same data also contributed to another study, on yellow fever vaccine responses in identical twins.

This TCR came from a woman between 18 and 29 years old in good health. J is TRBJ2-5 and V is TRBV19, with a tentative D call TRBD2 (5 bases). Sequencing used PBMCs. CDR3 in amino acids: CASSRSGETQYF. The CDR3 DNA is TGTGCCAGTAGTCGTTCGGGGGAGACCCAGTACTTC.